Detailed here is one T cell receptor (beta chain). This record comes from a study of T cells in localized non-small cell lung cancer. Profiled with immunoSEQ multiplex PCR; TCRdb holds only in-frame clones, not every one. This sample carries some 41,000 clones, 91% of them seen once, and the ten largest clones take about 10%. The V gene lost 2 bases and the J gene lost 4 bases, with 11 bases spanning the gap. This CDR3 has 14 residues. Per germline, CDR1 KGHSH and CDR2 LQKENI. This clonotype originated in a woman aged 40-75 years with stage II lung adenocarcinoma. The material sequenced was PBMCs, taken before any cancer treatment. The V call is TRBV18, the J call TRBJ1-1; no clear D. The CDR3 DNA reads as TGTGCCAGCTCACCAGACCTATCCGGCACTGAAGCTTTCTTT. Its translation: CASSPDLSGTEAFF.